A single sample gave rise to the 22 T cell receptor beta chains below, sequenced in a study of cytomegalovirus exposure and HLA in healthy donors. PCR involved 60 Vbeta and 13 Jbeta primers. The assay was immunoSEQ multiplex PCR, and TCRdb's table has in-frame clones only and misses some. The sample shows 170,000 or so clones, approximately 80% of them seen only once. The sample comprised PBMCs. All receptors come from a man aged 45-65 years in good health and CMV-seropositive.

The chain couples TRBV6-1 to TRBJ2-2; TRBD2 agrees at 8 bases. With 5 bases clipped from V and 1 base from J, the junction kept 3 bases outside the gene matches. The CDR3 contains 15 residues. Germline V lookup: CDR1 MNHNS, CDR2 SASEGT. The DNA for the CDR3 is TGTGCCAGCAGTTTTACTAGCGGGAACACCGGGGAGCTGTTTTTT. Its protein is CASSFTSGNTGELFF.

CDR3 sequence reads: CASSSGTSIYEQYF. The CDR3 nucleotides are TGTGCCAGCAGCTCCGGGACTAGTATCTACGAGCAGTACTTC. This chain connects TRBV5-4 to TRBJ2-7, with TRBD2 matching 8 bases. CDR3 length: 14 residues. J gave up 3 bases and V 3 bases, and 5 bases lay outside the gene matches. CDR1 is SGHNT, CDR2 YYREEE, per germline (reference sequence).

The rearrangement joins TRBV7-2 to TRBJ2-1; 9 bases map to TRBD2. The junction had 5 bases not matched to a gene; V was cut back by 5 bases and J by 3 bases. Germline CDR1 reads SGHTA; CDR2 reads FQGNSA. The CDR3 is made up of 15 amino acids. For the CDR3, the DNA is TGTGCCAGCAGCCCAGCGGGGGGCCTCTACAATGAGCAGTTCTTC. Translation: CASSPAGGLYNEQFF.

CDR3 DNA sequence: TGTGCCAGCAGCAAACACGGCAGGCTCCTTAATACGCAGTATTTT. Its protein product is CASSKHGRLLNTQYF. The chain links TRBV21-1 to TRBJ2-3; the DNA was not used to check the table's D call, TRBD1. TRBV21-1 counts as a pseudogene. The CDR3 covers 15 residues.

The chain carries TRBV13 and TRBJ2-7, with TRBD1 matching 7 bases. CDR1 and CDR2 (germline): PRHDT, FYEKMQ (reference sequence). The CDR3 contains 15 residues. J lost 3 bases, V lost 5 bases, and 10 bases had no gene match. CDR3 in amino acids: CASSHRQGLLYEQYF. CDR3 bases: TGTGCCAGCAGCCACCGACAGGGCCTCCTCTACGAGCAGTACTTC. Using reference TRBV13 and TRBJ2-7 for the parts outside the CDR3, the full variable domain is AAGVIQSPRHLIKEKRETATLKCYPIPRHDTVYWYQQGPGQDPQFLISFYEKMQSDKGSIPDRFSAQQFSDYHSELNMSSLELGDSALYFCASSHRQGLLYEQYFGPGTRLTVT.

The chain links TRBV19 to TRBJ2-5; 13 bases map to TRBD2. This CDR3 contains 17 residues. In germline, CDR1 is LNHDA, CDR2 SQIVND (reference sequence). J was trimmed by 5 bases and V by 3 bases; bases with no gene match: 9. CDR3: CASSMGLLAGGGETQYF. DNA of the CDR3: TGTGCCAGTAGTATGGGCCTACTAGCGGGAGGGGGGGAGACCCAGTACTTC.

The chain recombines TRBV5-4 with TRBJ2-5, with a possible D match to TRBD2 (6 bases). The CDR3 runs 14 residues. Germline V gene data show CDR1 as SGHNT and CDR2 as YYREEE (reference sequence). Trimming removed 0 bases at V and 5 bases at J, with 11 bases between. CDR3 nucleotide sequence: TGTGCCAGCAGCTTGGTGGAGGGACGGGAGACCCAGTACTTC. This gives the protein CASSLVEGRETQYF.

The chain recombines TRBV5-6 with TRBJ2-3, with 10 bases fitting TRBD1. The CDR3 totals 14 residues. The ends lost 4 bases at V and 7 bases at J; junction bases unmatched: 6. Germline-derived CDR1 and CDR2 are SGHDT and YYEEEE. CDR3 in DNA: TGTGCCAGCAGCCCCGGACAGGGGGTGAATACGCAGTATTTT. Translated: CASSPGQGVNTQYF.

The rearrangement joins TRBV7-6 to TRBJ2-1, with 7 bases aligning to TRBD2. J gave up 5 bases and V 5 bases, and 9 bases lay outside the gene matches. The germline V gene encodes CDR1 SGHVS and CDR2 FNYEAQ. The CDR3 is made up of 15 amino acids. CDR3 in DNA: TGTGCCAGCAGCCCGAAACGGGGGGTGAACAATGAGCAGTTCTTC. It translates to CASSPKRGVNNEQFF. The full variable domain, completed using reference TRBV7-6 and TRBJ2-1, is GAGVSQSPRYKVTKRGQDVALRCDPISGHVSLYWYRQALGQGPEFLTYFNYEAQQDKSGLPNDRFSAERPEGSISTLTIQRTEQRDSAMYRCASSPKRGVNNEQFFGPGTRLTVL.

The chain couples TRBV6-1 to TRBJ1-4; D is unresolved. CDR1 is MNHNS and CDR2 is SASEGT in the germline V gene. CDR3 length: 15 residues. V shed 10 bases and J shed 0 bases, with 15 bases lying between them. The CDR3 reads CAIRRRTATNEKLFF. The CDR3 DNA reads TGTGCCATTAGAAGAAGAACAGCAACTAATGAAAAACTGTTTTTT.

This rearrangement joins TRBV29-1 to TRBJ1-2; no reliable D call. The CDR3 loop spans 15 amino acids. Germline V gene sequence: CDR1 SQVTM, CDR2 ANQGSEA. Trimming stripped 4 bases from V and 4 bases from J, with 19 bases between. The CDR3 DNA reads TGCAGCGTTGGATTACTCTCATTAGAGGGCTATGGCTACACCTTC. This gives the protein CSVGLLSLEGYGYTF.

V and J are TRBV2 and TRBJ2-1; 11 bases agree with TRBD2. Trimming removed 6 bases from V and 8 bases from J; junction bases left unmatched: 6. CDR1 is SNHLY and CDR2 is FYNNEI in the germline V gene. The CDR3 spans 14 residues. The CDR3: CASSTSGRLDEQFF. In DNA form, the CDR3 reads TGTGCCAGCAGCACTAGCGGGAGATTGGATGAGCAGTTCTTC.

The rearrangement joins TRBV5-6 to TRBJ2-7, with 10 bases lining up with TRBD2. Germline CDR1 SGHDT, CDR2 YYEEEE. V lost 4 bases to trimming and J lost 5 bases; unmatched junction nucleotides: 12. CDR3 size: 16 residues. This CDR3 reads CASSPLLLAGVHEQYV. The CDR3 DNA sequence: TGTGCCAGCAGCCCCCTCCTGCTAGCGGGAGTCCACGAGCAGTACGTC.

The chain couples TRBV19 to TRBJ2-3; 7 bases agree with TRBD1. Germline loops: CDR1 LNHDA, CDR2 SQIVND (reference sequence). This CDR3 is 14 amino acids long. The J segment lost 2 bases and the V segment lost 4 bases, leaving 3 bases of the junction unmatched. CDR3 protein: CASSRGQITDTQYF. In DNA form, the CDR3 reads TGTGCCAGTAGTAGGGGACAGATCACAGATACGCAGTATTTT.

Regarding this clone: Sequence at one end of the junction differs from germline and may be a read error. V and J are TRBV19 and TRBJ1-1; unclear D gene. The CDR3 runs 16 residues. The V gene's germline CDR1 is LNHDA and CDR2 SQIVND (reference sequence). The CDR3 DNA is TGTGCCGGTAGTTCCTTCTCCTCTACCCGGAACACTGAAGCTTTCTTT. Protein: CAGSSFSSTRNTEAFF.

The chain employs TRBV11-3 and TRBJ2-1; 14 nucleotides line up with TRBD2. The V gene's germline CDR1 is SGHNT and CDR2 YENEEA. J gave up 5 bases and V 5 bases, and 11 bases lay outside the gene matches. The CDR3 is made up of 18 amino acids. The CDR3 sequence is CASSGTGTSGSGHNEQFF. In DNA form, the CDR3 reads TGTGCCAGCAGCGGTACCGGGACTAGCGGGAGTGGGCACAATGAGCAGTTCTTC.

The CDR3 coding sequence is TGTGCCAGCAGTGAAACGGGACTCGACAAAAACATTCAGTACTTC. Translating gives CASSETGLDKNIQYF. The chain links TRBV2 to TRBJ2-4; D is possibly TRBD2 (6 bases). The V and J ends lost 2 bases and 3 bases respectively, with 11 bases between them. This CDR3 contains 15 residues. The germline V gene has CDR1 SNHLY and CDR2 FYNNEI.

V usage is TRBV7-9 and J usage is TRBJ2-5, with a tentative D call TRBD1 (5 bases). CDR1 is SEHNR and CDR2 is FQNEAQ in the germline V gene (reference sequence). Trimming cost V 1 base and J 0 bases, with 6 bases left between them. There are 14 residues in the CDR3. CDR3 region: CASSLGQNQETQYF. CDR3 bases: TGTGCCAGCAGCTTAGGACAGAACCAAGAGACCCAGTACTTC.

This chain uses TRBV7-8 with TRBJ1-4, with D possibly being TRBD1 (6 bases). The V end lost 5 bases, the J end lost 4 bases, and 11 bases lay between the germline ends. The CDR3 covers 14 residues. Looked up from germline, CDR1 is SGHVS and CDR2 is FQNEAQ. CDR3 in DNA: TGTGCCAGCAGCCCACGGACAGATAATGAAAAACTGTTTTTT. The encoded protein is CASSPRTDNEKLFF.

This rearrangement joins TRBV5-1 to TRBJ1-4; D unresolved. The CDR3 totals 13 residues. Germline V CDR1 and CDR2: SGHRS, YFSETQ. The V and J ends lost 0 bases and 5 bases respectively, with 5 bases between them. The chain's CDR3 is CASSLDKNEKLFF. CDR3 bases: TGCGCCAGCAGCTTGGACAAGAATGAAAAACTGTTTTTT. The variable domain in full, with the rest retrieved from reference TRBV5-1 and TRBJ1-4, is KAGVTQTPRYLIKTRGQQVTLSCSPISGHRSVSWYQQTPGQGLQFLFEYFSETQRNKGNFPGRFSGRQFSNSRSEMNVSTLELGDSALYLCASSLDKNEKLFFGSGTQLSVL.

This clone was seen only once. The chain recombines TRBV11-1 with TRBJ2-2, with D perhaps TRBD2 (6 bases). Germline CDR1 reads SGHAT; CDR2 reads FQDESV (reference sequence). This CDR3 region has 16 residues. The V end was cut by 4 bases, the J end by 6 bases, with 18 bases between. Written as DNA, the CDR3 is TGTGCCAGCAGCTCACTAGCCGAAGATCTCCCCGGGGAGCTGTTTTTT. It yields the protein CASSSLAEDLPGELFF. Combining the CDR3 with reference TRBV11-1 and TRBJ2-2 gives the whole variable domain EAEVAQSPRYKITEKSQAVAFWCDPISGHATLYWYRQILGQGPELLVQFQDESVVDDSQLPKDRFSAERLKGVDSTLKIQPAELGDSAMYLCASSSLAEDLPGELFFGEGSRLTVL.

The V and J genes are TRBV27 and TRBJ2-1; 9 bases align to TRBD2. Per germline, CDR1 MNHEY and CDR2 SMNVEV (reference sequence). V was pared by 7 bases and J by 10 bases, with 11 bases of the junction left unmatched. This CDR3 spans 14 amino acids. DNA for the CDR3: TGTGCCAGCACTGTCTCGCGGGGGGGCCGGGAGCAGTTCTTC. The encoded protein is CASTVSRGGREQFF.